This T cell receptor (beta chain) came from a study of T-cell memory formation after mild COVID-19. TCRdb re-analysed the 5' RACE reads in MiXCR, keeping a single row per CDR3 protein. The table lists 100,000 to 150,000 distinct CDR3 sequences, about 6% of them singletons. The CDR3 runs 15 residues. CDR1 is MNHEY, CDR2 SVGAGI, per germline. Trimming cost V 5 bases and J 1 base, with 12 bases left between them. This clonotype was seen only a few times. The clonotype originates from an adult woman who had mild COVID-19 (a few samples of this study predate the infection). Cell type and time point are not known. The J gene is TRBJ1-3, the V gene TRBV6-5; D call uncertain. The sequenced material came from PBMCs or a T cell subset sorted from them (not recorded which). The CDR3 DNA follows: TGTGCCAGCAGTCCCCGGCGGGAATCTGGAAACACCATATATTTT. It is translated as CASSPRRESGNTIYF.